Below are 13 T cell receptor beta chains sequenced from a single sample in a study of cytomegalovirus exposure and HLA in healthy donors. Repertoires were generated with immunoSEQ multiplex PCR, while TCRdb's copy carries only in-frame clones and drops some. The sample holds 220,000 or so clones, approximately 88% seen once. Sequencing was performed on PBMCs. The receptors stem from a woman in her thirties in good health and CMV-seropositive.

The genes are TRBV7-2 and TRBJ1-3; the match to TRBD1 covers 7 bases. The V gene end was trimmed by 5 bases and the J gene end by 4 bases; junction bases not matched to a gene: 5. This CDR3 has 14 amino acids. The germline V gene encodes CDR1 SGHTA and CDR2 FQGNSA. The CDR3 DNA reads as TGTGCCAGCAGCCCGGGGACAGACGGAAACACCATATATTTT. Amino acids: CASSPGTDGNTIYF.

On this clone: A junction boundary mismatches the germline segment, possibly from a read error. The chain has TRBV7-7 and TRBJ2-5; tentatively, D is TRBD2 (5 bases). CDR1 and CDR2 (germline): SSHAT, FNYEAQ (reference sequence). The CDR3 has 14 amino acids. The CDR3 loop is CASSLERSSETQYF. CDR3 in DNA: TGTGCTAGCAGCTTAGAGCGGAGCTCGGAGACCCAGTACTTC.

The chain uses TRBV19 and TRBJ1-5, with D hard to call. V dropped 6 bases and J dropped 0 bases, with 12 bases sitting between them. Germline V lookup: CDR1 LNHDA, CDR2 SQIVND (reference sequence). The CDR3 extends over 15 amino acids. The CDR3 reads CASSQTGNSNQPQHF. In DNA, the CDR3 is TGTGCCAGTAGCCAGACGGGAAATAGCAATCAGCCCCAGCATTTT.

This clone was detected only once. The rearrangement joins TRBV18 to TRBJ2-1; no clear D gene. Trimming stripped 3 bases from V and 0 bases from J, with 6 bases between. This CDR3 is built from 14 residues. Germline values: CDR1 KGHSH, CDR2 LQKENI. CDR3 sequence (DNA): TGTGCCAGCTCACCCCCGAGCTCCTACAATGAGCAGTTCTTC. Translated: CASSPPSSYNEQFF.

Only a few counts were recorded for this clone. This chain connects TRBV9 to TRBJ1-1; a possible D gene is TRBD1 (6 bases). With 0 bases removed from V and 2 bases from J, the gap between germline ends came to 8 bases. CDR3 length equals 14 residues. CDR1 is SGDLS and CDR2 is YYNGEE in the germline V gene. The CDR3 DNA reads TGTGCCAGCAGCGTAGGCAGGGGTAACACTGAAGCTTTCTTT. It codes for CASSVGRGNTEAFF.

The genes are TRBV29-1 and TRBJ2-1; unclear D gene. Trimming stripped 6 bases from V and 4 bases from J, with 7 bases between. There are 11 residues in the CDR3. Germline V lookup: CDR1 SQVTM, CDR2 ANQGSEA. CDR3 sequence reads: CSVYPYNEQFF. The CDR3 DNA sequence: TGCAGCGTCTATCCATACAATGAGCAGTTCTTC.

CDR3 amino acids: CASSLLGGPANYGYTF. The CDR3 DNA follows: TGCGCCAGCAGCCTCTTAGGGGGGCCAGCTAACTATGGCTACACCTTC. J is TRBJ1-2 and V is TRBV5-1, with TRBD1 as a possible D gene (6 bases). This CDR3 has 16 amino acids. CDR1 is SGHRS and CDR2 is YFSETQ in the germline V gene. Trimming took off 4 bases at V and 0 bases at J, with 16 bases between the two ends.

The chain recombines TRBV28 with TRBJ2-7, with 7 nucleotides matching TRBD1. The CDR3 is made up of 15 amino acids. The germline V gene has CDR1 MDHEN and CDR2 SYDVKM. J was trimmed by 5 bases and V by 7 bases; bases with no gene match: 14. The CDR3 protein is CASTSLDRLDDEQYF. The CDR3 nucleotides are TGTGCCAGCACCTCCCTGGACAGGTTGGACGACGAGCAGTACTTC.

The chain joins TRBV6-1 to TRBJ2-1, with unresolved D. From germline, CDR1 is MNHNS and CDR2 SASEGT. Trimming left V 6 bases short and J 10 bases short, with 13 bases between. The CDR3 consists of 12 residues. The CDR3 DNA reads as TGTGCCAGCAGGAACGGCCCCCGGGAGCAGTTCTTC. Translation gives CASRNGPREQFF.

The V call is TRBV30, the J call TRBJ2-7; 10 bases map to TRBD2. This CDR3 region has 17 residues. The V gene's germline CDR1 is GTSNPN and CDR2 SVGIG (reference sequence). V shed 2 bases, J shed 4 bases, and the junction held 14 bases outside the gene matches. The CDR3 DNA reads as TGTGCCTGGAGTCCCAGACTAGCGGGCATGGATTTGTACGAGCAGTACTTC. Protein product: CAWSPRLAGMDLYEQYF.

The CDR3 sequence: CASSLAGTPRVTEAFF. The CDR3 bases are TGCGCCAGCAGCCTCGCCGGGACACCTAGGGTCACTGAAGCTTTCTTT. The genes are TRBV4-1 and TRBJ1-1; tentative D call: TRBD1 (6 bases). The V gene's germline CDR1 is MGHRA and CDR2 YSYEKL. With 4 bases removed from V and 4 bases from J, the gap between germline ends came to 19 bases. The CDR3 has 16 amino acids.

This clone was seen only a few times. The chain links TRBV30 to TRBJ2-2; tentatively, D is TRBD2 (5 bases). This CDR3 has 13 amino acids. CDR1 is GTSNPN, CDR2 SVGIG, per germline (reference sequence). V lost 3 bases and J lost 7, with 12 bases in between. DNA of the CDR3: TGTGCCTGGAGGGACTGGGGAATCGGGGAGCTGTTTTTT. Amino acids: CAWRDWGIGELFF. The full variable domain, in which reference TRBV30 and TRBJ2-2 provide the parts outside the CDR3, is SQTIHQWPATLVQPVGSPLSLECTVEGTSNPNLYWYRQAAGRGLQLLFYSVGIGQISSEVPQNLSASRPQDRQFILSSKKLLLSDSGFYLCAWRDWGIGELFFGEGSRLTVL.

This chain links TRBV19 with TRBJ2-7; TRBD1 matches 8 bases. CDR1 is LNHDA, CDR2 SQIVND, per germline (reference sequence). The CDR3 covers 14 residues. With 5 bases clipped from V and 7 bases from J, the junction kept 10 bases outside the gene matches. The DNA of the CDR3 is TGTGCCAGTAGTTCCAGGGGGCGGTTCGATGAGCAGTACTTC. It is translated as CASSSRGRFDEQYF. Complete variable domain (other parts from reference TRBV19 and TRBJ2-7): DGGITQSPKYLFRKEGQNVTLSCEQNLNHDAMYWYRQDPGQGLRLIYYSQIVNDFQKGDIAEGYSVSREKKESFPLTVTSAQKNPTAFYLCASSSRGRFDEQYFGPGTRLTVT.